Each of the 28 T cell receptor beta chains below was sequenced from the same sample in a study of brain T cells in children with intractable seizures. The table came from immunoSEQ multiplex PCR; TCRdb's copy has only in-frame clones and leaves some out. The sample holds about 80,000 clones, 91% seen once. The sequencing used peripheral blood, collected at surgery. Receptors originate from a girl aged 2 to 10 with Rasmussen encephalitis and intractable seizures.

This CDR3 is CASSLGGRGDTQYF. DNA of the CDR3: TGTGCCAGCAGCTTAGGAGGGAGAGGGGATACGCAGTATTTT. This chain connects TRBV7-3 to TRBJ2-3; a weak D match, TRBD2 (6 bases). In germline, CDR1 is SGHTA, CDR2 FQGTGA. This CDR3 is built from 14 residues. Deletions cut 2 bases from V and 6 bases from J, with 12 bases between.

The chain combines TRBV7-6 with TRBJ2-6; D gene uncertain. CDR1 and CDR2 (germline): SGHVS, FNYEAQ. This CDR3 region has 15 residues. The V and J ends lost 1 base and 1 base respectively, with 5 bases between them. CDR3 protein: CASSLVLSGANVLTF. The CDR3 coding sequence is TGTGCCAGCAGCTTAGTCCTTTCTGGGGCCAACGTCCTGACTTTC.

The chain has TRBV4-2 and TRBJ1-4; tentatively, D is TRBD1 (5 bases). Trimming left V 1 base short and J 8 bases short, with 14 bases between. There are 15 residues in the CDR3. Germline values: CDR1 LGHNA, CDR2 YNFKEQ. This CDR3 is CASSQGPQAGEKLFF. CDR3 DNA: TGTGCCAGCAGCCAAGGTCCGCAGGCAGGGGAAAAACTGTTTTTT.

CDR3 coding DNA: TGTGCCAGCAGCCCTGGTTCTCGGATCTTGAACACTGAAGCTTTCTTT. As protein: CASSPGSRILNTEAFF. V and J are TRBV5-4 and TRBJ1-1; D is uncertain. The V and J ends lost 4 bases and 0 bases respectively, with 16 bases between them. The germline V gene has CDR1 SGHNT and CDR2 YYREEE (reference sequence). The CDR3 sequence is 16 residues long.

The chain employs TRBV19 and TRBJ1-6; no definite D call. Germline V gives CDR1 LNHDA, CDR2 SQIVND (reference sequence). V lost 7 bases to trimming and J lost 0 bases, with 7 bases between them. CDR3 length: 14 residues. The CDR3 sequence: CASNHFSYNSPLHF. CDR3 bases: TGTGCCAGTAATCACTTCTCCTATAATTCACCCCTCCACTTT.

This clone came up a few times. V and J are TRBV7-2 and TRBJ2-7; TRBD2 matches at 9 bases. Per the germline V gene, CDR1 is SGHTA and CDR2 is FQGNSA. With 1 base clipped from V and 2 bases from J, the junction kept 6 bases outside the gene matches. CDR3 length: 16 residues. The DNA for the CDR3 is TGTGCCAGCAGCTTAGGGTGGACTAGCGAAACCTACGAGCAGTACTTC. Encoded protein: CASSLGWTSETYEQYF.

The chain uses TRBV7-3 and TRBJ2-2; no clear D gene. Germline V gene sequence: CDR1 SGHTA, CDR2 FQGTGA. The CDR3 consists of 13 residues. V lost 2 bases, J lost 6 bases, and 7 bases lay in between. DNA for the CDR3: TGTGCCAGCAGCTTAGGGCAGCCCGGGGAGCTGTTTTTT. Protein sequence: CASSLGQPGELFF.

V is TRBV28 and J is TRBJ1-1; no clear D. This CDR3 comprises 15 residues. CDR1 is MDHEN, CDR2 SYDVKM, per germline. Trimming left V 6 bases short and J 1 base short, with 15 bases between. The CDR3 nucleotides read TGTGCCAGCAGGGTTAGGTGGTCGGAGAACACTGAAGCTTTCTTT. Its translation: CASRVRWSENTEAFF.

V gene TRBV6-5 combines with J gene TRBJ2-5; 11 nucleotides line up with TRBD2. V lost 7 bases, J lost 5 bases, and 6 bases stayed unmatched. This CDR3 spans 14 amino acids. Germline CDR1 is MNHEY and CDR2 is SVGAGI. CDR3 in DNA: TGTGCCAGCACCTTAGCGGGGGGGCCGGAGACCCAGTACTTC. This translates into CASTLAGGPETQYF.

The CDR3 reads CASSQDPSVLYEQYF. The CDR3 coding sequence is TGTGCCAGCAGCCAAGATCCGAGCGTCCTCTACGAGCAGTACTTC. The rearrangement joins TRBV3-1 (or the pseudogene TRBV3-2) to TRBJ2-7; D gene ambiguous. The germline V gene encodes CDR1 LGHDT and CDR2 YNNKEL (reference sequence). V was cut by 0 bases and J by 3 bases, with 12 bases left in between. The CDR3 consists of 15 residues.

J is TRBJ2-7 and V is TRBV5-6; D is undetermined. The V and J ends lost 5 bases and 2 bases respectively, with 17 bases between them. The CDR3 is made up of 15 amino acids. CDR1 is SGHDT and CDR2 is YYEEEE in the germline V gene. CDR3 bases: TGTGCCAGCAGTTCTGCAATGACACGGCCCTACGAGCAGTACTTC. Residues: CASSSAMTRPYEQYF.

The gene calls are TRBV6-5 and TRBJ2-1; 10 bases fit TRBD1. V trimming: 6 bases; J trimming: 2 bases; junction bases outside the gene matches: 4. CDR3 length: 15 residues. CDR1 is MNHEY, CDR2 SVGAGI, per germline. In DNA, the CDR3 is TGTGCCAGCAGCCGGGACAGGGGACCCTACAATGAGCAGTTCTTC. Translation gives CASSRDRGPYNEQFF.

The J gene is TRBJ1-2, the V gene TRBV3-1 (or the pseudogene TRBV3-2); D not resolved. The germline V gene has CDR1 LGHDT and CDR2 YNNKEL (reference sequence). The V gene lost 1 base and the J gene lost 3 bases, with 12 bases spanning the gap. The CDR3 is made up of 15 amino acids. The DNA of the CDR3 is TGTGCCAGCAGCCAAGCGAAGGGCGCGCACTATGGCTACACCTTC. It codes for CASSQAKGAHYGYTF.

This clone was counted between two and nine times. The V and J genes are TRBV5-1 and TRBJ1-6; D is uncertain. This CDR3 region has 15 residues. CDR1 and CDR2 (germline): SGHRS, YFSETQ. V was pared by 4 bases and J by 7 bases, with 15 bases between. The CDR3: CASSPVTALNSPLHF. CDR3 nucleotide sequence: TGCGCCAGCAGCCCCGTAACGGCCCTCAATTCACCCCTCCACTTT.

This clone was recorded once. This chain joins TRBV5-6 and TRBJ2-6; D remains ambiguous. The CDR3 has 15 amino acids. Per germline, CDR1 SGHDT and CDR2 YYEEEE. Trimming removed 4 bases from V and 4 bases from J, with 12 bases in between. CDR3 amino acids: CASSRATLGANVLTF. As DNA, the CDR3 is TGTGCCAGCAGCCGGGCCACTCTGGGGGCCAACGTCCTGACTTTC.

The chain couples TRBV11-1 to TRBJ2-3; 13 bases match TRBD2. The germline CDR1 and CDR2 sequences are SGHAT and FQDESV (reference sequence). V was pared by 6 bases and J by 5 bases, with 8 bases of the junction left unmatched. The CDR3 is 16 amino acids. CDR3 in DNA: TGTGCCAGCAGTTTCGAACTAGCGGGGGGGCAAGATACGCAGTATTTT. It specifies CASSFELAGGQDTQYF.

The chain employs TRBV19 and TRBJ1-6; D is unclear. The CDR3 contains 14 residues. Germline CDR1 is LNHDA and CDR2 is SQIVND (reference sequence). The V end was cut by 2 bases, the J end by 8 bases, with 10 bases between. This chain's CDR3 is CASSIRVLDSPLHF. The CDR3 bases are TGTGCCAGTAGTATAAGGGTTTTGGATTCACCCCTCCACTTT.

This chain uses TRBV27 with TRBJ2-1; D is unclear. Germline V gene sequence: CDR1 MNHEY, CDR2 SMNVEV (reference sequence). CDR3 length equals 14 residues. V was trimmed by 2 bases and J by 1 base, leaving 6 bases between them. The CDR3 nucleotides read TGTGCCAGCAGTTTAGTTTATTCCTACAATGAGCAGTTCTTC. Its protein product is CASSLVYSYNEQFF.

This chain joins TRBV19 and TRBJ1-2, with a tentative D call TRBD1 (5 bases). CDR3 length equals 13 residues. V dropped 5 bases and J dropped 8 bases, with 15 bases sitting between them. Germline CDR1 and CDR2: LNHDA and SQIVND (reference sequence). The CDR3 sequence is CASSSRDVGGYTF. CDR3 DNA sequence: TGTGCCAGTAGTTCCAGGGACGTCGGCGGCTACACCTTC. Together with reference TRBV19 and TRBJ1-2, the CDR3 gives the full variable domain: DGGITQSPKYLFRKEGQNVTLSCEQNLNHDAMYWYRQDPGQGLRLIYYSQIVNDFQKGDIAEGYSVSREKKESFPLTVTSAQKNPTAFYLCASSSRDVGGYTFGSGTRLTVV.

The V and J genes are TRBV3-1 (or the pseudogene TRBV3-2) and TRBJ2-5; D tentatively reads TRBD1 or TRBD2 (5 bases each). Deletions cut 8 bases from V and 3 bases from J, with 13 bases between. Germline V gene lookup returns CDR1 LGHDT and CDR2 YNNKEL (reference sequence). The CDR3 runs 13 residues. The CDR3 region is CASRRQGEETQYF. DNA for the CDR3: TGTGCCAGCCGACGCCAGGGAGAAGAGACCCAGTACTTC.

The CDR3 DNA sequence: TGTGCCAGCAGCCAAGTTCTAGATCCTGGAAACACCATATATTTT. This translates into CASSQVLDPGNTIYF. This sequence joins TRBV3-1 (or the pseudogene TRBV3-2) and TRBJ1-3; D gene ambiguous. The CDR3 runs 15 residues. The V and J ends lost 1 base and 2 bases respectively, with 9 bases between them. Germline assignment: CDR1 LGHDT and CDR2 YNNKEL (reference sequence).

V usage is TRBV13 and J usage is TRBJ2-2; D is uncertain. Trimming took off 3 bases at V and 7 bases at J, with 15 bases between the two ends. Germline CDR1 reads PRHDT; CDR2 reads FYEKMQ (reference sequence). The length of the CDR3 is 15 residues. CDR3 amino acids: CASSFLRDTYGELFF. The CDR3 DNA follows: TGTGCCAGCAGCTTCCTCCGTGACACTTACGGGGAGCTGTTTTTT.

The V and J genes are TRBV25-1 and TRBJ1-4; the D gene is possibly TRBD1 (5 bases). Deletions cut 1 base from V and 0 bases from J, with 9 bases between. CDR1 is MGHDK, CDR2 SYGVNS, per germline. The CDR3 has 16 amino acids. CDR3 bases: TGTGCCAGCAGTGAATGGAGAGGGGCAACTAATGAAAAACTGTTTTTT. Translating gives CASSEWRGATNEKLFF.

The chain joins TRBV23-1 to TRBJ1-4, with 7 bases fitting TRBD1. TRBV23-1 is an ORF, with its function uncertain. V gave up 3 bases and J gave up 4 bases; unmatched junction bases: 8. The CDR3 spans 16 residues. In DNA, the CDR3 is TGCGCCAGCAGTCATCTAAAACAGGGGTTTAATGAAAAACTGTTTTTT. Its translation is CASSHLKQGFNEKLFF.

CDR3 sequence (DNA): TGTGCCAGCAGTGAAAGGCCGGTCTATGGCTACACCTTC. Its translation: CASSERPVYGYTF. The chain combines TRBV6-1 with TRBJ1-2; D gene unclear. The CDR3 has 13 amino acids. The germline CDR1 and CDR2 sequences are MNHNS and SASEGT. V shed 2 bases and J shed 4 bases, with 8 bases lying between them.

The genes are TRBV28 and TRBJ2-1; a possible D gene is TRBD1 (5 bases). The CDR3 covers 12 residues. Germline V gene lookup returns CDR1 MDHEN and CDR2 SYDVKM. V dropped 4 bases and J dropped 10 bases, with 11 bases sitting between them. CDR3 sequence: CASSSTGNEQFF. CDR3 bases: TGTGCCAGCAGTTCAACAGGAAACGAGCAGTTCTTC.

V is TRBV19 and J is TRBJ2-1; 9 nucleotides agree with TRBD1. Germline V lookup: CDR1 LNHDA, CDR2 SQIVND (reference sequence). The CDR3 contains 16 residues. After removal of 7 bases from V and 8 bases from J, the junction contained 15 bases not matched to a gene. The CDR3 is CASTPSGTGLIYEQFF. In DNA, the CDR3 is TGTGCCAGTACCCCTTCCGGGACAGGGCTCATCTATGAGCAGTTCTTC.

This chain joins TRBV5-4 and TRBJ2-5, with TRBD1 matching over 7 bases. The CDR3 loop spans 13 amino acids. The ends lost 4 bases at V and 3 bases at J; junction bases unmatched: 3. The germline CDR1 and CDR2 sequences are SGHNT and YYREEE (reference sequence). Written as DNA, the CDR3 is TGTGCCAGCAGCCGGGACAGCGAAGAGACCCAGTACTTC. It translates to CASSRDSEETQYF. Full variable domain (missing parts from reference TRBV5-4 and TRBJ2-5): ETGVTQSPTHLIKTRGQQVTLRCSSQSGHNTVSWYQQALGQGPQFIFQYYREEENGRGNFPPRFSGLQFPNYSSELNVNALELDDSALYLCASSRDSEETQYFGPGTRLLVL.